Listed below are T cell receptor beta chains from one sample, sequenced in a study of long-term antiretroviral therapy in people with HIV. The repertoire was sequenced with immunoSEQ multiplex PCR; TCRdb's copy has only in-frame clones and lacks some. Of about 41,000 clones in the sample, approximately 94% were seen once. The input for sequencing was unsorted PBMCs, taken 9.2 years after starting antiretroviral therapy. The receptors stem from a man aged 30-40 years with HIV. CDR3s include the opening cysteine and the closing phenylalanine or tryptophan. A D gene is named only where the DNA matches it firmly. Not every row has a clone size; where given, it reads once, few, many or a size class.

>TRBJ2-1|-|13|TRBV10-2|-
TGCGCCAGCAGACTAAGTTCCTACAATGAGCAGTTCTTC
CASRLSSYNEQFF
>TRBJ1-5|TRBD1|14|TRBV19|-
TGTGCCAGTAGTACAACAGGGGGGAATCAGCCCCAGCATTTT
CASSTTGGNQPQHF
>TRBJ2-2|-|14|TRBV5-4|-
TGTGCCAGCAGCTCCGACATGGGGACCGGGGAGCTGTTTTTT
CASSSDMGTGELFF
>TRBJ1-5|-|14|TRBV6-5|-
TGTGCCAGCAGTTACAAGGACAGTAATCAGCCCCAGCATTTT
CASSYKDSNQPQHF
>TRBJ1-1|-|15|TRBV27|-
TGTGCCAGCCTATACTTGGGAGGTCTGAACACTGAAGCTTTCTTT
CASLYLGGLNTEAFF
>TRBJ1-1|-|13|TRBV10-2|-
TGCGCCAGCAGTATTAACACGAACACTGAAGCTTTCTTT
CASSINTNTEAFF
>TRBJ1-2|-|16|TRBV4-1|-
TGCGCCAGCAGCCACCCCACGGGGGGACCTAACTATGGCTACACCTTC
CASSHPTGGPNYGYTF
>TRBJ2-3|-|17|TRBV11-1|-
TGTGCCAGCAGCCCCGACAAGGGGGGTCACAGCACAGATACGCAGTATTTT
CASSPDKGGHSTDTQYF
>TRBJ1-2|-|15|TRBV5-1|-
TGCGCCAGCGGATGGGCCGGCAGGGGAGTTTATGGCTACACCTTC
CASGWAGRGVYGYTF
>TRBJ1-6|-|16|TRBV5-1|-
TGCGCCAGCAGCCGGCTCGAGGACAGTGAAAATTCACCCCTCCACTTT
CASSRLEDSENSPLHF
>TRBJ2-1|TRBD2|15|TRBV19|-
TGTGCCAGTAATCCCAGCGGGGGCGAACACAATGAGCAGTTCTTC
CASNPSGGEHNEQFF
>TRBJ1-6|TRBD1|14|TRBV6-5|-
TGTGCCAGCAGTCTTACAGGGGGGAATTCACCCCTCCACTTT
CASSLTGGNSPLHF
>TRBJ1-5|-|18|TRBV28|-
TGTGCCAGCAGTATCTCATCATCGGGGCAGGGGAACAATCAGCCCCAGCATTTT
CASSISSSGQGNNQPQHF
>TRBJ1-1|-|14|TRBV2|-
TGTGCCAGCAGTGAAAGGGGGTCTGGAACTGAAGCTTTCTTT
CASSERGSGTEAFF
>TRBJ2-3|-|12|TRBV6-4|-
TGTGCCAGCAGTGACCCCGGGGGAGCGCAGTATTTT
CASSDPGGAQYF
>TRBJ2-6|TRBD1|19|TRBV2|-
TGTGCCAGCAGTACCCCTGGACAGGCTGCTAGCTCTGGGGCCAACGTCCTGACTTTC
CASSTPGQAASSGANVLTF
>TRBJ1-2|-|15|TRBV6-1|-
TGTGCCAGCACAGTGGCCGGCAAAGGAGGGAATGGCTACACCTTC
CASTVAGKGGNGYTF
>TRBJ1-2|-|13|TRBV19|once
TGTGCCAGTAGTATCGGCAGGGCCTATGGCTACACCTTC
CASSIGRAYGYTF
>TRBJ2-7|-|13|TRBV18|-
TGTGCCAGCTCACCCGACCAGGAGTACGAGCAGTACTTC
CASSPDQEYEQYF
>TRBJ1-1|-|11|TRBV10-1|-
TGCGCCAGCAGTGATGGTCGTAGAGCTTTCTTT
CASSDGRRAFF
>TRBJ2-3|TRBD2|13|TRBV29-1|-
TGCAGCGTTGGCGGGGGGAACACAGATACGCAGTATTTT
CSVGGGNTDTQYF
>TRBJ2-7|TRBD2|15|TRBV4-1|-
TGCGCCAGCAGCCCGTCTAGCGGGGGCTCCTACGAGCAGTACTTC
CASSPSSGGSYEQYF
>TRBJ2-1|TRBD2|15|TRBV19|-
TGTGCCAGTAGTGCACTAGCGGGGGGTGCCAATGAGCAGTTCTTC
CASSALAGGANEQFF
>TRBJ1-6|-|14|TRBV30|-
TGTGCCTGGAGTGTACCCCCTCCTTGGTCACCCCTCCACTTT
CAWSVPPPWSPLHF
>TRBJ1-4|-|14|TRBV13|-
TGTGCCAGCAGCTTGTCGAGAGACAGCGAAAAACTGTTTTTT
CASSLSRDSEKLFF
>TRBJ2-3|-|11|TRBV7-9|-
TGTGCCAGCGGCCCTACAGATACGCAGTATTTT
CASGPTDTQYF
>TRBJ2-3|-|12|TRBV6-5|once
TGTGCCAGCAGCTTCGGCACAGATACGCAGTATTTT
CASSFGTDTQYF
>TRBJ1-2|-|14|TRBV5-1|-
TGCGCCAGCAGCTTGGACCCCGACAACTCTGGCTACACCTTC
CASSLDPDNSGYTF
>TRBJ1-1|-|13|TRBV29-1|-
TGCAGCGTACTCGCCGCCGAGAACACTGAAGCTTTCTTT
CSVLAAENTEAFF
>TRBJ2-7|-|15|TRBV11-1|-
TGTGCCAGCAGCTTACAGGGACGGGCCTCCTACGAGCAGTACTTC
CASSLQGRASYEQYF
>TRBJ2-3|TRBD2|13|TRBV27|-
TGTGCCAGCAGGACTAGCGGGGGGTATACGCAGTATTTT
CASRTSGGYTQYF
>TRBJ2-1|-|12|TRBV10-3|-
TGTGCCATCAGTGAGCGGCTTAGGGAGCAGTTCTTC
CAISERLREQFF
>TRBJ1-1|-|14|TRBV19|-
TGTGCCAGTAGTACGTTGGAAGATACCTTTGAAGCTTTCTTT
CASSTLEDTFEAFF
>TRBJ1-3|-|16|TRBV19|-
TGTGCCAGTAGTAGGGGGACAAGCCTCTCTGGAAACACCATATATTTT
CASSRGTSLSGNTIYF
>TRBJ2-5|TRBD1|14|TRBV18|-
TGTGCCAGCTCGTCGACAGGGGGACAAGAGACCCAGTACTTC
CASSSTGGQETQYF
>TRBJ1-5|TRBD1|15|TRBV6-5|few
TGTGCCAGCAGCGCCGGGACAGAGATGATTCAGCCCCAGCATTTT
CASSAGTEMIQPQHF
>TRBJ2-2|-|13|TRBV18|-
TGTGCCAGCTCACCACCGTCCACCGGGGAGCTGTTTTTT
CASSPPSTGELFF
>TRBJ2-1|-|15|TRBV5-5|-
TGTGCCAGCAGCCTCCCGGGGGGCCCCGACAATGAGCAGTTCTTC
CASSLPGGPDNEQFF
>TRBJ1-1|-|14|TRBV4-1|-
TGCGCCAGCAGCCACCATTCCATGAACACTGAAGCTTTCTTT
CASSHHSMNTEAFF
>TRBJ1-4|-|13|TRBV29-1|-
TGCAGCGTTGAACAGGAGGCTAATGAAAAACTGTTTTTT
CSVEQEANEKLFF
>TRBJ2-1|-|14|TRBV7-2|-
TGTGCCAGCAGCTTACTGACCAGGACCCATGAGCAGTTCTTC
CASSLLTRTHEQFF
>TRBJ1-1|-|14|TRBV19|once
TGTGCCAGTACAGTACGATCTCCGCAGGCTGAAGCTTTCTTT
CASTVRSPQAEAFF
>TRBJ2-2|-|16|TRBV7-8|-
TGTGCCAGCAGCTTAGGACAGTCGGCGAACACCGGGGAGCTGTTTTTT
CASSLGQSANTGELFF
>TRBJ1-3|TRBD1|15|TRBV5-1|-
TGCGCCAGCAGCCCCCGGGGACAGGGAACGCACACCATATATTTT
CASSPRGQGTHTIYF
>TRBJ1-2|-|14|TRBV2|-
TGTGCCAGCAGCCCAGGCGCTGCCGGCTATGGCTACACCTTC
CASSPGAAGYGYTF
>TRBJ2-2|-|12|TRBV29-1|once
TGCAGCGCCGACTATGGGCCCGGGGAGCTGTTTTTT
CSADYGPGELFF
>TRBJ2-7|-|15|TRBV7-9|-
TGTGCCAGCAGCATCGGATTTAGCGGCTCCTACGAGCAGTACTTC
CASSIGFSGSYEQYF
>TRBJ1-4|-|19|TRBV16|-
TGTGCCAGCAGCCAATCGATTTACTCAGTCTTTGCAACTAATGAAAAACTGTTTTTT
CASSQSIYSVFATNEKLFF
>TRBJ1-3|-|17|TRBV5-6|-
TGTGCCAGCAGCACGCTCGGGGGGGTCCTCTCTGGAAACACCATATATTTT
CASSTLGGVLSGNTIYF
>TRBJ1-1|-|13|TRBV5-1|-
TGCGCCAGCAGCTTGGAGGCAGGGCTTGAAGCTTTCTTT
CASSLEAGLEAFF
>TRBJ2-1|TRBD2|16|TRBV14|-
TGTGCCAGCAGCCCCCGGGGGAGGGGAGGCTACAATGAGCAGTTCTTC
CASSPRGRGGYNEQFF
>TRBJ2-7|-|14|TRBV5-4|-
TGTGCCAGCAGCTTGACAGGGAATCTGTACGAGCAGTACTTC
CASSLTGNLYEQYF
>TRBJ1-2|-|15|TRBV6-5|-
TGTGCCTCACGGGGCGGCGGCTTTGGGTCGTATGGCTACACCTTC
CASRGGGFGSYGYTF
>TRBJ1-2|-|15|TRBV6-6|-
TGTGCCAGCAGTTACCCTGTTGGGGTTAACTATGGCTACACCTTC
CASSYPVGVNYGYTF
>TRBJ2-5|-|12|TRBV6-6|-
TGTGCCAGCAGTTACAGCGATCGGGCCCAGTACTTC
CASSYSDRAQYF
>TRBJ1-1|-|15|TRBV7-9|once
TGTGCCAGCAGCATATACAGGGACTACGACACTGAAGCTTTCTTT
CASSIYRDYDTEAFF
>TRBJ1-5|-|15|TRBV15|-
TGTGCCACCAGCAGAGATCAGGGATCTGGCCAGCCCCAGCATTTT
CATSRDQGSGQPQHF
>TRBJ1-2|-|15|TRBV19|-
TGTGCCAGTAGTATTTCCGTAGGGGGTGACTATGGCTACACCTTC
CASSISVGGDYGYTF